The entry below describes one TCR beta chain. Clinical history reported by participants formed the basis on which cohorts were assigned. These data originate in a study of blood T cell repertoires in COVID-19. The V gene's germline CDR1 is KGHDR and CDR2 SFDVKD. The CDR3 has 14 residues. V lost 9 bases and J lost 1, with 13 bases in between. Study processing details: Reference gene primer amplification yielded estimated nucleated cell counts. Profiled with immunoSEQ multiplex PCR; TCRdb holds only in-frame clones, not every one. The D gene and trimming were derived from the DNA, and the V and J assignments and clone size from that table. This sample has 130,000 to 150,000 clones, with 88% found just once.

This TCR derives from a woman aged 30 to 39 with acute COVID-19. The sequencing input was PBMCs or T cells enriched from blood (not recorded which). The V and J genes are TRBV24-1 and TRBJ2-3, with a tentative D call TRBD2 (6 bases). CDR3 residues: CATRTSSGTDTQYF. The CDR3 coding sequence is TGTGCCACCCGTACATCTAGCGGCACAGATACGCAGTATTTT.